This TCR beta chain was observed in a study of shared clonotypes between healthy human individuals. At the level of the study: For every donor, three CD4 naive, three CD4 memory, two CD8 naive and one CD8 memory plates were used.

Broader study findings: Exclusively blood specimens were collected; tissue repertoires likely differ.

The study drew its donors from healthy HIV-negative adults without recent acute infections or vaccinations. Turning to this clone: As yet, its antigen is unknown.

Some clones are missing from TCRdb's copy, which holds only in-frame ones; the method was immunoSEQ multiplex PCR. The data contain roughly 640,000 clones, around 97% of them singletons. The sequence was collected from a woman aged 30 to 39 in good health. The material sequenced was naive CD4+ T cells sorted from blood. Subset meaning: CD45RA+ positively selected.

The CDR3 is CASSLVGDREQYF. The DNA for the CDR3 is TGTGCCAGCAGCTTAGTCGGGGATCGCGAGCAGTACTTC. This chain links TRBV7-2 with TRBJ2-7; possible D gene TRBD2, 5 bases. This CDR3 spans 13 amino acids. V lost 1 base and J 6 bases, leaving 10 bases between the germline ends. Germline CDR1 SGHTA, CDR2 FQGNSA. Combining the CDR3 with reference TRBV7-2 and TRBJ2-7 gives the whole variable domain GAGVSQSPSNKVTEKGKDVELRCDPISGHTALYWYRQSLGQGLEFLIYFQGNSAPDKSGLPSDRFSAERTGGSVSTLTIQRTQQEDSAVYLCASSLVGDREQYFGPGTRLTVT.